This entry lists 12 T cell receptor beta chains sequenced from one sample in a study of early T cells in non-severe SARS-CoV-2 infection. TCRdb processed the 5' RACE reads anew with MiXCR; each CDR3 protein has one entry. The sample holds some 45,000 distinct CDR3 sequences, less than 4.5% seen once. The specimen sequenced was whole blood. Source of these receptors: an adult who was a healthcare worker with PCR-confirmed SARS-CoV-2 infection or an uninfected control (not recorded which).

This clonotype was observed many times. The V and J genes are TRBV27 and TRBJ2-3; D unclear. This CDR3 has 15 residues. Per germline, CDR1 MNHEY and CDR2 SMNVEV (reference sequence). Trimming pared 5 bases from V and 7 bases from J, leaving 19 bases between. Here the CDR3 reads CASSSQLRNSNTQYF. In DNA form, the CDR3 reads TGTGCCAGCAGTAGTCAGCTGAGGAATTCGAATACGCAGTATTTT.

This clonotype was seen repeatedly, ten times or more. This sequence joins TRBV11-3 and TRBJ1-1, with 7 nucleotides matching TRBD1. V was clipped by 0 bases and J by 6 bases; unmatched bases: 1. The germline CDR1 and CDR2 sequences are SGHNT and YENEEA. The CDR3 is 13 amino acids. CDR3 sequence: CASSLETGAEAFF. The CDR3 bases are TGTGCCAGCAGCTTAGAAACAGGGGCTGAAGCTTTCTTT.

J is TRBJ2-1 and V is TRBV20-1, with unresolved D. The CDR3 runs 14 residues. V lost 3 bases and J lost 7, with 16 bases in between. Germline V gives CDR1 DFQATT, CDR2 SNEGSKA (reference sequence). CDR3 residues: CSARAYMAGNEQFF. CDR3 DNA sequence: TGCAGTGCTAGGGCTTATATGGCAGGAAATGAGCAGTTCTTC.

The table lists this clonotype with many counts. This chain links TRBV11-2 with TRBJ2-7; the D is unclear. Germline CDR1 and CDR2: SGHAT and FQNNGV. This CDR3 comprises 14 residues. The V end lost 2 bases, the J end lost 0 bases, and 8 bases lay between the germline ends. The CDR3 DNA follows: TGTGCCAGCAGCTTAAGGACCGACTCCTACGAGCAGTACTTC. Its translation is CASSLRTDSYEQYF.

This clonotype showed up many times. The chain combines TRBV4-2 with TRBJ2-3; 12 bases line up with TRBD2. This CDR3 region has 15 residues. Trimming took 8 bases from V and 6 from J; bases not matched to a gene: 9. Germline loops: CDR1 LGHNA, CDR2 YNFKEQ. The CDR3 loop is CASGTTSGSLDTQYF. The CDR3 DNA reads TGTGCCAGCGGGACGACTAGCGGGAGCCTGGATACGCAGTATTTT.

In this sample, this clonotype is medium-sized. This chain links TRBV7-6 with TRBJ2-7; TRBD1 matches 7 bases. V lost 4 bases and J lost 4; bases outside the gene matches: 13. Germline assignment: CDR1 SGHVS and CDR2 FNYEAQ. This CDR3 spans 16 amino acids. The CDR3 coding sequence is TGTGCCAGCAGCTCCTTGACAGGGAGCGACGGTTACGAGCAGTACTTC. Its protein is CASSSLTGSDGYEQYF.

This clonotype was found many times. The J gene is TRBJ2-7, the V gene TRBV27, with D tentatively TRBD2 (6 bases). The CDR3 runs 15 residues. The germline gives CDR1 MNHEY, CDR2 SMNVEV (reference sequence). V shed 2 bases and J shed 2 bases, with 13 bases lying between them. In DNA form, the CDR3 reads TGTGCCAGCAGTTTAGCCCCCGGGGGTCCCTACGAGCAGTACTTC. It specifies CASSLAPGGPYEQYF.

The CDR3 loop reads CSARDAARGGLDTQYF. The CDR3 coding sequence is TGCAGTGCTAGAGATGCCGCGCGGGGGGGCTTAGATACGCAGTATTTT. This chain links TRBV20-1 with TRBJ2-3; 9 nucleotides match TRBD2. Losses at the gene ends were 0 bases for V and 5 bases for J; bases not matched to a gene: 9. From germline, CDR1 is DFQATT and CDR2 SNEGSKA (reference sequence). The CDR3 has 16 residues.

There are many counts of this clonotype. The chain links TRBV20-1 to TRBJ2-3; possible D gene TRBD2, 5 bases. The CDR3 covers 13 residues. Germline V CDR1 and CDR2: DFQATT, SNEGSKA (reference sequence). V was trimmed by 6 bases and J by 0 bases, leaving 10 bases between them. The CDR3 nucleotides read TGCAGTGCCGACCGGGGAAGCACAGATACGCAGTATTTT. Translated: CSADRGSTDTQYF.

This clonotype was found many times. The chain employs TRBV5-1 and TRBJ1-1, with D possibly TRBD1 on 5 matching bases. Trimming removed 4 bases from V and 1 base from J, with 20 bases in between. This CDR3 spans 17 amino acids. The germline V gene encodes CDR1 SGHRS and CDR2 YFSETQ. The CDR3 here is CASSTLRADDRNTEAFF. The DNA of the CDR3 is TGCGCCAGCAGCACCCTCAGGGCCGACGACCGGAACACTGAAGCTTTCTTT.

This clonotype came up many times. The V and J genes are TRBV6-1 and TRBJ2-3; D uncertain. The CDR3 runs 13 residues. CDR1 is MNHNS, CDR2 SASEGT, per germline. Trimming pared 3 bases from V and 2 bases from J, leaving 6 bases between. In DNA form, the CDR3 reads TGTGCCAGCAGTGAGGCCTTCACAGATACGCAGTATTTT. It specifies CASSEAFTDTQYF.

This clonotype was seen just once. The chain employs TRBV2 and TRBJ2-7; D perhaps matches TRBD1 (6 bases). The CDR3 contains 13 residues. Germline CDR1 is SNHLY and CDR2 is FYNNEI. The V gene lost 11 bases and the J gene lost 0 bases, with 14 bases spanning the gap. CDR3 DNA: TGTGCCGGCACCGGGACAACCTCCTACGAGCAGTACTTC. Translating it yields CAGTGTTSYEQYF.